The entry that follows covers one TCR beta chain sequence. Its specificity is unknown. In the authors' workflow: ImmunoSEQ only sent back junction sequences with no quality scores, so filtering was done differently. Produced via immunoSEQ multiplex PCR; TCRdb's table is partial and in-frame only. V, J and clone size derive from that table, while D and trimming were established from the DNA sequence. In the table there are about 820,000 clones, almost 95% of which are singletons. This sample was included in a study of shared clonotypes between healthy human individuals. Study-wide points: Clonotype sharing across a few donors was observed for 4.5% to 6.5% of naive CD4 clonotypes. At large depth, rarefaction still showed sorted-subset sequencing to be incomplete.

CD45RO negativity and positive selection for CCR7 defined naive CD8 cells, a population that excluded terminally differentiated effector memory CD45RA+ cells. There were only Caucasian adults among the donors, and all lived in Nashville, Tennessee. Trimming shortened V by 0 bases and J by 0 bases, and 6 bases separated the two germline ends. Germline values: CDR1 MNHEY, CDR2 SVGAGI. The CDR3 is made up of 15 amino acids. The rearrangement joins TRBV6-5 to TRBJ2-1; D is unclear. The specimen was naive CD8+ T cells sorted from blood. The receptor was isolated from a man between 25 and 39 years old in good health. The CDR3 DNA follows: TGTGCCAGCAGTTACTCTCTGGACTCCTACAATGAGCAGTTCTTC. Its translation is CASSYSLDSYNEQFF.